The T cell receptor beta chain under discussion was sequenced for a study of Graves' ophthalmopathy and Graves' hyperthyroidism. On the study more broadly: The collection of peripheral blood took place at initial diagnosis, before any treatment.

About this clonotype itself: Its cognate antigen is unknown.

CDR3 length: 17 amino acids. V shed 3 bases and J 5 bases; nucleotides not matched to a gene: 7. Germline lookup yields CDR1 KGHDR and CDR2 SFDVKD. Included hyperthyroidism patients were aged 18 to 65 and newly diagnosed (under 2 months' duration). The authors diagnosed from clinical symptoms, serum thyroxine, TRAb, thyroid ultrasound and orbital computed tomography. CDR3 regions of TCR beta were amplified from RNA transcripts. Second-round multiplex PCR came after first-round RT-PCR with HTBI primers. Via MiXCR, TCRdb re-called the multiplex PCR reads, giving one row per CDR3 protein. The sample gives 600,000 to 650,000 distinct CDR3 sequences, 20% to 25% of which show up once; about 6.6% is in the top ten. Whole-study results and caveats: Blood was where most expanded thyroid clonotypes above 0.001 frequency also turned up.

The sequenced sample consisted of peripheral blood. This TCR came from a woman aged 18 to 35 with stable Graves' hyperthyroidism. Some clones in this sample may be carry-over from other donors' samples. The V call is TRBV24-1, the J call TRBJ2-5, with 14 bases that match TRBD2. CDR3 region: CATSDLGTSGSRETQYF. In DNA, the CDR3 is TGTGCCACCAGTGATCTGGGGACTAGCGGGAGTCGCGAGACCCAGTACTTC.